Presented here are 20 T cell receptor beta chains from one specimen sequenced in a study of Graves' ophthalmopathy and Graves' hyperthyroidism. RNA transcripts provided the template for amplifying TCR beta CDR3 regions. An opening RT-PCR round employed HTBI primers and preceded a second-round multiplex PCR. Each CDR3 protein is one row after TCRdb ran MiXCR on the multiplex PCR reads. Among around 400,000 distinct CDR3 sequences listed, roughly 21% were seen once. Input material: peripheral blood. All receptors come from a woman between 18 and 29 years old with stable Graves' hyperthyroidism.

This clonotype showed up many times. The J gene is TRBJ2-5, the V gene TRBV12-3 or TRBV12-4; 7 bases align to TRBD1. The junction had 6 bases not matched to a gene; V was cut back by 3 bases and J by 5 bases. The CDR3 is 14 residues long. The CDR3 region has the DNA TGTGCCAGCAGTTTTCGGCCCAGGGGGGAGACCCAGTACTTC. This gives the protein CASSFRPRGETQYF.

This clonotype was counted many times. The CDR3 protein is CASSYKPGPGEQYF. The CDR3 DNA sequence: TGTGCCAGCAGTTATAAGCCGGGCCCGGGAGAGCAGTACTTC. The V call is TRBV6-5, the J call TRBJ2-7, with D possibly TRBD2 on 5 matching bases. The germline gives CDR1 MNHEY, CDR2 SVGAGI. The CDR3 extends over 14 amino acids. Trimming left V 3 bases short and J 7 bases short, with 16 bases between.

This clonotype was observed at least ten times. J is TRBJ1-2 and V is TRBV11-2; D is possibly TRBD1 (6 bases). CDR3 length equals 14 residues. Germline assignment: CDR1 SGHAT and CDR2 FQNNGV. The V and J ends lost 1 base and 4 bases respectively, with 10 bases between them. The CDR3: CASSLVLGAYGYTF. As DNA, the CDR3 is TGTGCCAGCAGCTTAGTTCTGGGGGCCTATGGCTACACCTTC.

This clonotype appeared many times. The chain links TRBV19 to TRBJ1-5; TRBD1 aligns across 8 bases. The CDR3 totals 14 residues. The junction had 5 bases not matched to a gene; V was cut back by 7 bases and J by 3 bases. Germline V lookup: CDR1 LNHDA, CDR2 SQIVND (reference sequence). The CDR3 nucleotides read TGTGCCAGTACCACGGACAGGGACAATCAGCCCCAGCATTTT. Translating it yields CASTTDRDNQPQHF. The whole variable domain, remainder taken from reference TRBV19 and TRBJ1-5, is DGGITQSPKYLFRKEGQNVTLSCEQNLNHDAMYWYRQDPGQGLRLIYYSQIVNDFQKGDIAEGYSVSREKKESFPLTVTSAQKNPTAFYLCASTTDRDNQPQHFGDGTRLSIL.

The chain joins TRBV6-2 or TRBV6-3 to TRBJ1-1; tentatively, D is TRBD1 (6 bases). Germline V lookup: CDR1 MNHEY, CDR2 SVGEGT. This CDR3 spans 13 amino acids. Trimming removed 1 base at V and 9 bases at J, with 12 bases between. CDR3 nucleotides: TGTGCCAGCAGTTACTGGGTAGGGGGGCAAGCTTTCTTT. It translates to CASSYWVGGQAFF.

This clonotype was detected ten times or more. The V gene is TRBV27, the J gene TRBJ1-1; D not resolved. Germline V gives CDR1 MNHEY, CDR2 SMNVEV (reference sequence). This CDR3 has 14 residues. V dropped 5 bases and J dropped 3 bases, with 13 bases sitting between them. In DNA form, the CDR3 reads TGTGCCAGCAGTAGCAACCCAGGTTACACTGAAGCTTTCTTT. This codes for CASSSNPGYTEAFF.

This clonotype has at least ten counts. This sequence joins TRBV6-2 or TRBV6-3 and TRBJ1-2; D is unclear. CDR3 length: 18 amino acids. The V end was cut by 2 bases, the J end by 8 bases, with 27 bases between. CDR1 is MNHEY and CDR2 is SVGEGT in the germline V gene. The CDR3 nucleotides read TGTGCCAGCAGTTACACTTCAGGCATCTCCTCTTGGTCCTACGGCTACACCTTC. Residues: CASSYTSGISSWSYGYTF.

This chain uses TRBV11-1 with TRBJ1-1; 7 bases map to TRBD1. CDR3 length: 17 amino acids. Germline V gene sequence: CDR1 SGHAT, CDR2 FQDESV (reference sequence). V was pared by 5 bases and J by 1 base, with 13 bases of the junction left unmatched. CDR3 sequence: CASSPLGLGQTNTEAFF. The CDR3 DNA reads TGTGCCAGCAGCCCCCTTGGCCTGGGACAGACGAACACTGAAGCTTTCTTT.

The genes are TRBV5-6 and TRBJ2-5; D gene unclear. V shed 0 bases and J shed 2 bases, with 8 bases lying between them. Germline loops: CDR1 SGHDT, CDR2 YYEEEE. The CDR3 is 14 residues long. CDR3 bases: TGTGCCAGCAGCTTGGATGTAAGACAAGAGACCCAGTACTTC. Translated, it gives CASSLDVRQETQYF.

This clonotype showed up many times. CDR3 amino acids: CSVDPADTYGYTF. In DNA, the CDR3 is TGCAGCGTTGATCCAGCGGACACCTATGGCTACACCTTC. The chain is built from TRBV29-1 and TRBJ1-2, with TRBD1 as a possible D gene (5 bases). The CDR3 covers 13 residues. V was pared by 3 bases and J by 4 bases, with 12 bases between. CDR1 and CDR2 from the germline V gene are SQVTM and ANQGSEA. Using reference TRBV29-1 and TRBJ1-2 for the parts outside the CDR3, the full variable domain is SAVISQKPSRDICQRGTSLTIQCQVDSQVTMMFWYRQQPGQSLTLIATANQGSEATYESGFVIDKFPISRPNLTFSTLTVSNMSPEDSSIYLCSVDPADTYGYTFGSGTRLTVV.

This clonotype was picked up many times. The V gene is TRBV19, the J gene TRBJ2-5, with D tentatively TRBD1 (5 bases). Trimming took off 6 bases at V and 4 bases at J, with 15 bases between the two ends. Germline V gives CDR1 LNHDA, CDR2 SQIVND (reference sequence). The CDR3 is made up of 14 amino acids. CDR3 loop: CASSEHRSAETQYF. CDR3 DNA sequence: TGTGCCAGTAGCGAACACAGGTCGGCAGAGACCCAGTACTTC.

This clonotype was seen many times. V and J are TRBV11-2 and TRBJ2-2, with 10 bases fitting TRBD2. Germline V gene data show CDR1 as SGHAT and CDR2 as FQNNGV. The CDR3 sequence is 18 residues long. Losses at the gene ends were 4 bases for V and 4 bases for J; bases not matched to a gene: 12. This CDR3 reads CASSSVSGRTRPTGELFF. CDR3 DNA: TGTGCCAGCAGCTCGGTTAGCGGGAGGACGCGACCCACCGGGGAGCTGTTTTTT. Full variable domain (remainder filled in from reference TRBV11-2 and TRBJ2-2): EAGVAQSPRYKIIEKRQSVAFWCNPISGHATLYWYQQILGQGPKLLIQFQNNGVVDDSQLPKDRFSAERLKGVDSTLKIQPAKLEDSAVYLCASSSVSGRTRPTGELFFGEGSRLTVL.

This clonotype was detected a few times. Given a much more abundant clone one base away, this may be a read error. The CDR3 spells CASSLRLVGVNIKYF. The CDR3 DNA sequence: TGTGCCAGTAGTCTCCGGCTAGTCGGGGTGAACATTAAGTACTTC. The V and J genes are TRBV19 and TRBJ2-4; maybe TRBD2 (5 bases). This CDR3 contains 15 residues. Per the germline V gene, CDR1 is LNHDA and CDR2 is SQIVND (reference sequence).

The chain employs TRBV29-1 and TRBJ1-2; D not certain. The germline V gene has CDR1 SQVTM and CDR2 ANQGSEA. V lost 2 bases and J 0 bases, leaving 7 bases between the germline ends. This CDR3 spans 13 amino acids. The CDR3 sequence is CSVELSTNYGYTF. As DNA, the CDR3 is TGCAGCGTTGAACTCAGTACTAACTATGGCTACACCTTC.

This clonotype was counted ten times or more. The CDR3 DNA reads TGTGCCAGCAGGATATACCGGGACAGCTCCTACGAGCAGTACTTC. This sequence encodes CASRIYRDSSYEQYF. The chain recombines TRBV12-3 or TRBV12-4 with TRBJ2-7; 7 bases match TRBD1. The CDR3 has 15 residues. The V and J ends lost 6 bases and 0 bases, in that order; junction bases with no gene match: 8.

This clonotype occurred many times. The chain recombines TRBV10-2 with TRBJ2-5; 10 nucleotides match TRBD2. The length of the CDR3 is 15 residues. Germline V gene sequence: CDR1 WSHSY, CDR2 SAAADI. J lost 4 bases, V lost 6 bases, and 8 bases had no gene match. CDR3 region: CASRAWTSGGETQYF. CDR3 DNA: TGCGCCAGCAGAGCCTGGACTAGCGGTGGAGAGACCCAGTACTTC.

This clonotype was detected ten times or more. The chain recombines TRBV27 with TRBJ1-1; D remains unclear. This CDR3 contains 15 residues. From germline, CDR1 is MNHEY and CDR2 SMNVEV (reference sequence). Trimming stripped 5 bases from V and 1 base from J, with 14 bases between. The CDR3, as DNA: TGTGCCAGCAGTCCGTCCCTGCCGGGGAACACTGAAGCTTTCTTT. Protein: CASSPSLPGNTEAFF.

This clonotype was detected ten times or more. The chain combines TRBV12-5 with TRBJ1-1, with 7 bases that match TRBD1. This CDR3 is 12 amino acids long. Losses at the gene ends were 6 bases for V and 13 bases for J; bases not matched to a gene: 11. Germline assignment: CDR1 LGHNT and CDR2 FRNRAP. This CDR3 reads CASGTTGSSVFF. The CDR3 DNA reads as TGTGCTAGTGGAACGACAGGGTCCTCAGTTTTCTTT.

At least ten counts were recorded for this clonotype. CDR3 in amino acids: CASSLALGGPSYEQYF. DNA of the CDR3: TGTGCCAGCAGCTTAGCGCTCGGAGGACCTTCCTACGAGCAGTACTTC. The genes are TRBV7-2 and TRBJ2-7; TRBD2 might be the D (5 bases). Trimming shortened V by 0 bases and J by 1 base, and 13 bases separated the two germline ends. The CDR3 consists of 16 residues. Per the germline V gene, CDR1 is SGHTA and CDR2 is FQGNSA.

This clonotype occurred many times. J is TRBJ1-2 and V is TRBV2; D is ambiguous. There are 11 residues in the CDR3. V was clipped by 6 bases and J by 2 bases, with 4 bases between them. The germline gives CDR1 SNHLY, CDR2 FYNNEI. CDR3 loop: CASRENYGYTF. CDR3 nucleotide sequence: TGTGCCAGCAGGGAAAACTATGGCTACACCTTC.